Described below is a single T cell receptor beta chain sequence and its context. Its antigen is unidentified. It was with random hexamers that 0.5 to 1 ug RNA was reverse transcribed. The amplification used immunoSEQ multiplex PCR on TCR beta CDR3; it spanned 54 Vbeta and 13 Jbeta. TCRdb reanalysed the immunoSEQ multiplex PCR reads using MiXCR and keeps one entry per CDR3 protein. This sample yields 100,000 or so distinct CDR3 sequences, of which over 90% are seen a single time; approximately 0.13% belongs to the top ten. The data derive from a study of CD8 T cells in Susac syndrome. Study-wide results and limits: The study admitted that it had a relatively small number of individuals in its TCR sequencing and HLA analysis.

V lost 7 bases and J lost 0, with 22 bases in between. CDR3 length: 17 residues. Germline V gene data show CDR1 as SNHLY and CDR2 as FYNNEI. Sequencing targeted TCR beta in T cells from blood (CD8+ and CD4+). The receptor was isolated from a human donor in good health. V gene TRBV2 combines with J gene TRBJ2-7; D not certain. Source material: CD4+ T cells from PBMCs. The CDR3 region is CASTPRKVPSGSYEQYF. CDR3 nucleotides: TGTGCCAGCACCCCGAGAAAGGTCCCTTCGGGCTCCTACGAGCAGTACTTC.